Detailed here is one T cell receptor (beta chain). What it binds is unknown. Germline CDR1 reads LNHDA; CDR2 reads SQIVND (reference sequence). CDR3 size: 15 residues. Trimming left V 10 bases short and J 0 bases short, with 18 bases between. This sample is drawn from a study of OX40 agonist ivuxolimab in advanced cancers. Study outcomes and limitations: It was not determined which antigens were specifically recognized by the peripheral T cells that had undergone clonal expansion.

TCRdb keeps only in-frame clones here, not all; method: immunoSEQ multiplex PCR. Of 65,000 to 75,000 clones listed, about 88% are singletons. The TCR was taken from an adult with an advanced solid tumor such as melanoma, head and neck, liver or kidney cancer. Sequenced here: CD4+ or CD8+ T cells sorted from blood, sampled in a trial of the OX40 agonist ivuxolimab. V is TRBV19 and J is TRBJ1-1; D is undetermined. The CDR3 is CANQIRPNLNTEAFF. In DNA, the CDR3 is TGTGCCAATCAAATCAGACCAAATTTGAACACTGAAGCTTTCTTT.